Ten or more counts support the clone carrying this T cell receptor beta chain. Its antigen is undetermined. TCRdb reprocessed the reads with MiXCR, giving one entry per CDR3 protein. This table holds just over 14,000 distinct CDR3 sequences, 12% to 15% found once. Between the trimmed V and J ends, which lost 3 bases and 6 bases, there was a span of 8 bases. The CDR3 runs to 12 residues. The germline gives CDR1 MNHEY, CDR2 SMNVEV (reference sequence). The data derive from a study of type 1 regulatory T cells. Study-wide context: T-allo10 is a Tr1-enriched, alloantigen-specific CD4 T cell product made in vitro.

The chain carries TRBV27 and TRBJ1-2, with no clear D. The sequenced material came from cultured T cells, either the whole culture or a sorted T cell fraction (not recorded which). This clonotype was sampled from a human donor in good health. CDR3 nucleotides: TGTGCCAGCAGTTTGGTCGGAGATGGCTACACCTTC. This codes for CASSLVGDGYTF.